The 15 T cell receptor beta chains below come from one sample, sequenced in a study of Tregs in tolerant kidney transplant recipients. Produced via immunoSEQ multiplex PCR; TCRdb's table is partial and in-frame only. Among under 85,000 clones listed, about 89% were seen once. The material sequenced was CD4+ T cells from blood, taken before the transplant. The receptors were sampled from a human donor who received a combined kidney and bone marrow transplant.

The chain is built from TRBV5-1 and TRBJ2-3, with D perhaps TRBD2 (6 bases). Germline V CDR1 and CDR2: SGHRS, YFSETQ. The V and J ends lost 1 base and 0 bases respectively, with 9 bases between them. CDR3 length: 15 residues. CDR3 in DNA: TGCGCCAGCAGCTTGTTCGCGGGGAGCACAGATACGCAGTATTTT. Its translation: CASSLFAGSTDTQYF.

The rearrangement joins TRBV18 to TRBJ2-3; maybe TRBD2 (6 bases). The CDR3 is 13 amino acids. Germline V gives CDR1 KGHSH, CDR2 LQKENI. V was pared by 5 bases and J by 4 bases, with 10 bases between. The CDR3, as DNA: TGTGCCAGCTCAGGAGGGGCTGCAGATACGCAGTATTTT. This gives the protein CASSGGAADTQYF.

A remark on this clone: The sample holds other DNA sequences that translate to the same CDR3. The rearrangement uses TRBV7-9 and TRBJ2-2; D is uncertain. The germline V gene has CDR1 SEHNR and CDR2 FQNEAQ (reference sequence). Trimming took off 1 base at V and 1 base at J, with 4 bases between the two ends. CDR3 length equals 14 residues. CDR3 bases: TGTGCCAGCAGCTTAGGGCAGAACACCGGGGAGCTGTTTTTT. Its protein product is CASSLGQNTGELFF.

This chain joins TRBV27 and TRBJ2-5; no firm D call. CDR1 is MNHEY, CDR2 SMNVEV, per germline (reference sequence). This CDR3 comprises 12 residues. Between the trimmed V and J ends, which lost 11 bases and 1 base, there was a span of 11 bases. As DNA, the CDR3 is TGTGCCGTGAAAAGCCCCCAAGAGACCCAGTACTTC. It encodes CAVKSPQETQYF.

DNA for the CDR3: TGTGCCAGCAGTCCCATCCATAAACAGGGAATGAACACTGAAGCTTTCTTT. As protein: CASSPIHKQGMNTEAFF. This chain uses TRBV27 with TRBJ1-1; weak D call: TRBD1 (6 bases). The CDR3 runs to 17 residues. Germline V CDR1 and CDR2: MNHEY, SMNVEV (reference sequence). V shed 5 bases and J shed 0 bases, with 19 bases lying between them.

This rearrangement joins TRBV5-1 to TRBJ2-1, with TRBD2 matching over 8 bases. The V segment lost 0 bases and the J segment 6 bases; nucleotides outside the gene matches: 5. Looked up from germline, CDR1 is SGHRS and CDR2 is YFSETQ. There are 15 residues in the CDR3. The CDR3 nucleotides are TGCGCCAGCAGCTTGGAAACGGGAGGGCCCAATGAGCAGTTCTTC. This encodes CASSLETGGPNEQFF.

The chain joins TRBV9 to TRBJ1-2; 10 nucleotides agree with TRBD1. The CDR3 is made up of 16 amino acids. Germline loops: CDR1 SGDLS, CDR2 YYNGEE. V lost 3 bases, J lost 8 bases, and 13 bases stayed unmatched. The CDR3 sequence is CASSARTGGFTDGYTF. The CDR3 coding sequence is TGTGCCAGCAGCGCTCGGACAGGGGGTTTTACCGACGGCTACACCTTC.

The chain employs TRBV30 and TRBJ2-7; D may be TRBD1 (5 bases). The CDR3 runs 14 residues. V lost 0 bases to trimming and J lost 6 bases, with 15 bases between them. The germline V gene encodes CDR1 GTSNPN and CDR2 SVGIG (reference sequence). The CDR3 nucleotides read TGTGCCTGGAGTGTCACAGGTAATTTTGGCGAGCAGTACTTC. Translation gives CAWSVTGNFGEQYF.

V usage is TRBV6-6 and J usage is TRBJ1-5; D is possibly TRBD1 (6 bases). V was shortened by 6 bases and J by 6 bases, with 12 bases between the two germline ends. CDR3 length equals 13 residues. Germline loops: CDR1 MNHNY, CDR2 SVGAGI (reference sequence). CDR3 DNA sequence: TGTGCCAGCAGCCAAGACAGGCTTCAGCCCCAGCATTTT. This gives the protein CASSQDRLQPQHF.

The chain has TRBV18 and TRBJ1-2, with 8 bases that match TRBD1. V lost 2 bases and J lost 2; bases outside the gene matches: 4. From germline, CDR1 is KGHSH and CDR2 LQKENI. The CDR3 loop spans 15 amino acids. This CDR3 reads CASSPDDRGNYGYTF. In DNA form, the CDR3 reads TGTGCCAGCTCACCAGACGACAGGGGCAACTATGGCTACACCTTC.

The chain has TRBV4-1 and TRBJ1-5; D gene ambiguous. In germline, CDR1 is MGHRA, CDR2 YSYEKL. CDR3 length: 14 residues. Trimming removed 2 bases from V and 7 bases from J, with 12 bases in between. Written as DNA, the CDR3 is TGCGCCAGCAGCCAACTCAGGTCGAACCAGCCCCAGCATTTT. Its protein is CASSQLRSNQPQHF.

The V and J genes are TRBV18 and TRBJ1-2; D may be TRBD1 (5 bases). The CDR3 consists of 16 residues. Trimming removed 2 bases from V and 4 bases from J, with 17 bases in between. The germline gives CDR1 KGHSH, CDR2 LQKENI. CDR3 in amino acids: CASSPTGVRSGYGYTF. The CDR3 DNA reads as TGTGCCAGCTCACCAACGGGGGTCAGGAGTGGCTATGGCTACACCTTC.

This chain links TRBV10-1 with TRBJ2-3; 7 bases are a match to TRBD2. J lost 6 bases, V lost 4 bases, and 1 base had no gene match. This CDR3 has 12 amino acids. From germline, CDR1 is WNHNN and CDR2 SYGVQD (reference sequence). The CDR3 nucleotides read TGCGCCAGCAGTGTGGGGGGGGATACGCAGTATTTT. Protein product: CASSVGGDTQYF.

The rearrangement links TRBV4-3 to TRBJ1-4; tentatively, D is TRBD1 (5 bases). CDR3 length equals 15 residues. Looked up from germline, CDR1 is LGHNA and CDR2 is YSLEER. Trimming shortened V by 2 bases and J by 6 bases, and 13 bases separated the two germline ends. CDR3 coding DNA: TGCGCCAGCAGCCAACTCAGGGCCGTCGATGAAAAACTGTTTTTT. It is translated as CASSQLRAVDEKLFF.

J is TRBJ1-2 and V is TRBV6-5, with 7 bases matching TRBD1. After removal of 0 bases from V and 3 bases from J, the junction contained 1 base not matched to a gene. The CDR3 covers 14 residues. Germline assignment: CDR1 MNHEY and CDR2 SVGAGI. CDR3 nucleotides: TGTGCCAGCAGTTACTCCGGGACAGACTATGGCTACACCTTC. As protein: CASSYSGTDYGYTF.